The rows below give T cell receptor beta chains drawn from one sample of a study of T cell changes during pregnancy in multiple sclerosis. Libraries were prepared by immunoSEQ multiplex PCR; TCRdb keeps only in-frame clonotypes and omits some of them. The repertoire consists of 35,000 to 45,000 clones, with 93% occurring once and the leading ten covering about 9%. The material sequenced was CD8+ T cells from peripheral blood mononuclear cells, taken in the third trimester of pregnancy. The receptors come from a female donor with multiple sclerosis, enrolled in a pregnancy study. Each CDR3 is given with its conserved first and last residue. The order of the fields is clone size, V gene, D gene, J gene, CDR3 DNA, CDR3 protein. D genes are given only for firm matches. Expanded clones are given a class, and other clones once, few, many or no size at all.

>-|TRBV7-7|-|TRBJ2-7
TGTGCTAGCAGCGATGACAGTCAACCCTACGAGCAGTACTTC
CASSDDSQPYEQYF
>-|TRBV14|-|TRBJ1-6
TGTGCCAGCAGAAGGCTAGGAGGAGATAATTCACCCCTCCACTTT
CASRRLGGDNSPLHF
>-|TRBV7-9|TRBD1|TRBJ2-3
TGTGCCGACCGGGACAGGGATATAGATACGCAGTATTTT
CADRDRDIDTQYF
>-|TRBV13|-|TRBJ1-2
TGTGCCAGCAGCTTAGACGGGGACTATGGCTACACCTTC
CASSLDGDYGYTF
>-|TRBV11-3|-|TRBJ2-2
TGTGCCAGCAGCTCAACAGTGTACACCGGGGAGCTGTTTTTT
CASSSTVYTGELFF
>-|TRBV4-2|-|TRBJ2-7
TGTGCCAGCAGCCCCACGGCTAGGGAGGTCCACGAGCAGTACTTC
CASSPTAREVHEQYF
>-|TRBV29-1|-|TRBJ1-1
TGCAGCGTTGGGTCGGGGGAGAACACTGAAGCTTTCTTT
CSVGSGENTEAFF
>-|TRBV27|TRBD1|TRBJ1-2
TGTGCCAGCAGTTTATCCTGGACAGGGCTTAACTATGGCTACACCTTC
CASSLSWTGLNYGYTF
>once|TRBV28|TRBD1|TRBJ2-7
TGTGCCAGCGGACAGGGGGAAGAGCAGTACTTC
CASGQGEEQYF
>-|TRBV27|TRBD1|TRBJ1-6
TGTGCCAGCAGTGGGGGGTATGACAGGGCTAATTCACCCCTCCACTTT
CASSGGYDRANSPLHF
>once|TRBV11-2|-|TRBJ1-5
TGTGCCAGCACTTCAGGGGACGGGCAGCCCCAGCATTTT
CASTSGDGQPQHF
>-|TRBV15|-|TRBJ1-6
TGTGCCACCAGCCCTTTCGGCAGGTCACCCCTCCACTTT
CATSPFGRSPLHF
>once|TRBV2|TRBD2|TRBJ2-4
TGTGCCAGCAGTGACCAGACTAGCGGGGGATGGTACATTCAGTACTTC
CASSDQTSGGWYIQYF
>-|TRBV29-1|-|TRBJ2-1
TGCAGCGCCGCTGCAGCAGGATCAGATGAGCAGTTCTTC
CSAAAAGSDEQFF
>-|TRBV19|TRBD2|TRBJ2-7
TGTGCCAGTAGTATAGTAGCGGGGGGTCCTCGCGAGCAGTACTTC
CASSIVAGGPREQYF
>-|TRBV6-1|TRBD1|TRBJ2-7
TGTGCCAGCAGTGAAGGGCCGGGACAGGGGGCTTACGAGCAGTACTTC
CASSEGPGQGAYEQYF
>-|TRBV9|-|TRBJ2-1
TGTGCCAGCAGCCCAGGGAAATGGACGATTGAGCAGTTCTTC
CASSPGKWTIEQFF
>-|TRBV7-6|-|TRBJ2-5
TGTGCCAGCAGCCGGGGAGAGACCCAGTACTTC
CASSRGETQYF
>once|TRBV10-3|TRBD1|TRBJ2-7
TGTGCCATCAAGCCCGGGACAGGGAACGAGCAGTACTTC
CAIKPGTGNEQYF
>-|TRBV7-8|TRBD1|TRBJ2-1
TGTGCCAGCAGCGGCCGACAGGGGGCAAATGAGCAGTTCTTC
CASSGRQGANEQFF
>-|TRBV27|TRBD1|TRBJ1-1
TGTGCCAGCAGTTTCGGACAGGGAAGGACTGAAGCTTTCTTT
CASSFGQGRTEAFF
>-|TRBV13|-|TRBJ1-1
TGTGCCAGCAGTCCCGCGGGAGATAACACTGAAGCTTTCTTT
CASSPAGDNTEAFF
>-|TRBV6-5|TRBD2|TRBJ2-1
TGTGCCAGCAGCTCGACTAGCGGGGGGTACAATGAGCAGTTCTTC
CASSSTSGGYNEQFF
>once|TRBV27|TRBD1|TRBJ1-5
TGTGCCAGCAGTGAATCGACAGGGGAGGTTGGTCAGCCCCAGCATTTT
CASSESTGEVGQPQHF
>-|TRBV9|-|TRBJ1-2
TGTGCCAGCAGCGGGGCATCCCAAATGGACAAGTCTAACTATGGCTACACCTTC
CASSGASQMDKSNYGYTF
>-|TRBV29-1|TRBD1|TRBJ1-2
TGCAGCGCCTCAACAGGGGCCTATGGCTACACCTTC
CSASTGAYGYTF
>-|TRBV29-1|-|TRBJ1-1
TGCAGCGTTGAGGGGGCCAGGGTCTCTCGGGATGAAGCTTTCTTT
CSVEGARVSRDEAFF
>-|TRBV6-4|-|TRBJ2-4
TGTGCCAGCAGTGAAAAGGGTGGGGCCGGGGCCAAAAACATTCAGTACTTC
CASSEKGGAGAKNIQYF
>-|TRBV2|-|TRBJ2-7
TGTGCCAGAGGAGTTACAAACTCCTACGAGCAGTACTTC
CARGVTNSYEQYF
>-|TRBV25-1|-|TRBJ1-1
TGTGCCAGCAGTGAATACCCCCCCGCCGAGGCGGGGGAAGCTTTCTTT
CASSEYPPAEAGEAFF
>-|TRBV30|TRBD2|TRBJ2-7
TGTGCCTGGGAGCGGGGGGATTCCTACGAGCAGTACTTC
CAWERGDSYEQYF
>once|TRBV13|TRBD2|TRBJ2-5
TGTGCCAGCAGCCCGACGGTAGCTAGCGGGGGCCAAGAGACCCAGTACTTC
CASSPTVASGGQETQYF
>-|TRBV27|TRBD2|TRBJ2-3
TGTGCCAGCAGTACGATAGCGGGGGGGATCTCAGATACGCAGTATTTT
CASSTIAGGISDTQYF
>-|TRBV6-6|-|TRBJ2-3
TGTGCCAGCAGCTTAGATACGCAGTATTTT
CASSLDTQYF
>-|TRBV13|TRBD2|TRBJ2-7
TGTGCCAGCAGCCGCGGGGGGTACGAGCAGTACTTC
CASSRGGYEQYF
>-|TRBV6-1|-|TRBJ2-7
TGTGCCAGCAGTGAGGGAGTCGAGCAGTACTTC
CASSEGVEQYF
>-|TRBV2|TRBD2|TRBJ2-1
TGTGCCACTTTGGGTAGCGGGGGGGCCTACAATGAGCAGTTCTTC
CATLGSGGAYNEQFF
>-|TRBV6-4|-|TRBJ1-6
TGTGCCAGCAGTGAGGAGAGCTCCTATAATTCACCCCTCCACTTT
CASSEESSYNSPLHF
>-|TRBV11-1|TRBD2|TRBJ2-7
TGTGCCAGCAGCTTGAAAAGGGGACTAGCGGGGTTCGAGCAGTACTTC
CASSLKRGLAGFEQYF
>-|TRBV4-1|TRBD1|TRBJ1-2
TGCGCCAGCAGCCAAGCCGAGGGCACAGGGGTCTATGGCTACACCTTC
CASSQAEGTGVYGYTF
>-|TRBV2|TRBD1|TRBJ2-3
TGTGCCAGCAGTCCCCCGGGACAGGGGGCTACAGATACGCAGTATTTT
CASSPPGQGATDTQYF
>many|TRBV7-9|-|TRBJ1-1
TGTGCCAGCAGCCCTCTACAGGGAAGCACTGAAGCTTTCTTT
CASSPLQGSTEAFF
>-|TRBV5-1|-|TRBJ1-5
TGCGCCAGCAGCTTGGCGGGTAGCAGCAATCAGCCCCAGCATTTT
CASSLAGSSNQPQHF
>-|TRBV5-1|TRBD1|TRBJ2-5
TGCGCCAGCAGCTGGGGGACAGGCGAAGAGACCCAGTACTTC
CASSWGTGEETQYF
>-|TRBV10-3|TRBD2|TRBJ2-5
TGTGCCATCAGTGGGGGAGGGCCCCAAGAGACCCAGTACTTC
CAISGGGPQETQYF
>-|TRBV7-9|-|TRBJ1-5
TGTGCCAGCAGCTCCACCGCGGGGGGACAGCCCCAGCATTTT
CASSSTAGGQPQHF